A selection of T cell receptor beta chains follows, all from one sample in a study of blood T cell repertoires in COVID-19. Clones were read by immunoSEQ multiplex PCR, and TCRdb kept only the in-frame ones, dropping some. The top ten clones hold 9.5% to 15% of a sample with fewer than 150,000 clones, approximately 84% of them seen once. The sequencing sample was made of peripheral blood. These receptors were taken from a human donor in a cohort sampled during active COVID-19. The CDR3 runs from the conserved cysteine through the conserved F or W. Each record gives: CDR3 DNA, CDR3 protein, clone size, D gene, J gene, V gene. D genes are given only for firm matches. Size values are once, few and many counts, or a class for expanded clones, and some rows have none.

DNA: TGTGCCAGCAGCCTCAAGGGAGGGGGCGAGCAGTACTTC
CDR3: CASSLKGGGEQYF
size: .
D: .
J: TRBJ2-7
V: TRBV3-1/TRBV3-2

DNA: TGTGCCAGTACCCCAGGGAACTACTATGGCTACACCTTC
CDR3: CASTPGNYYGYTF
size: .
D: .
J: TRBJ1-2
V: TRBV19

DNA: TGTGCCAGCAGGGCCTCAGCGGGGGGGCCCCATGAGCAGTTCTTC
CDR3: CASRASAGGPHEQFF
size: .
D: TRBD2
J: TRBJ2-1
V: TRBV3-1/TRBV3-2

DNA: TGTGCCAGCAGCACGTCGGCCCCGACGGGGACGGAGGGGACCCAGTACTTC
CDR3: CASSTSAPTGTEGTQYF
size: once
D: .
J: TRBJ2-5
V: TRBV7-9

DNA: TGTGCCAGCAGCACAGCGGGGGGAGGAAGTGAGCAGTTCTTC
CDR3: CASSTAGGGSEQFF
size: .
D: TRBD2
J: TRBJ2-1
V: TRBV5-6

DNA: TGTGCCAGCAGCTTGCGGGGAGAGGACACTGAAGCTTTCTTT
CDR3: CASSLRGEDTEAFF
size: .
D: .
J: TRBJ1-1
V: TRBV5-4

DNA: TGTGCCAGCAGCGCATACAGGGGTACTGAAGCTTTCTTT
CDR3: CASSAYRGTEAFF
size: .
D: TRBD1
J: TRBJ1-1
V: TRBV6-6

DNA: TGTGCCAGCAGCTTAATTGCCGGGAGCTCTGGAAACACCATATATTTT
CDR3: CASSLIAGSSGNTIYF
size: .
D: .
J: TRBJ1-3
V: TRBV7-2

DNA: TGTGCCAGCGGGCGGGAGAGCCTTTACGAGCAGTACTTC
CDR3: CASGRESLYEQYF
size: .
D: TRBD2
J: TRBJ2-7
V: TRBV6-5

DNA: TGCGCCAGCAGTTCGGGACAGGGCCCGAACACTGAAGCTTTCTTT
CDR3: CASSSGQGPNTEAFF
size: .
D: TRBD1
J: TRBJ1-1
V: TRBV5-1

DNA: TGTGCCAGCAGCGTAGCCCCTACTGGAAACACCATATATTTT
CDR3: CASSVAPTGNTIYF
size: .
D: .
J: TRBJ1-3
V: TRBV9

DNA: TGTGCCAGCAGGCAAGGGACAGGGGGGCGAGCTTTCTTT
CDR3: CASRQGTGGRAFF
size: .
D: TRBD1
J: TRBJ1-1
V: TRBV28